This T cell receptor (beta chain) was retrieved from a study of cytomegalovirus exposure and HLA in healthy donors. Study conclusions and caveats: In a later analysis, a missense DCLRE1C variant was linked to TCR beta V- and J-gene trimming.

PCR was performed using 60 Vbeta and 13 Jbeta primers. The repertoire was sequenced with immunoSEQ multiplex PCR; TCRdb's copy has only in-frame clones and lacks some. This sample carries around 120,000 clones, 74% of them seen once, and the ten largest clones take 9.5% to 13%. The CDR3 totals 16 residues. After removal of 0 bases from V and 0 bases from J, the junction contained 5 bases not matched to a gene. CDR1 SGHRS and CDR2 YFSETQ come from the germline V gene. With regard to this clone: Its specificity is not known.

Sequencing was done on a sample of PBMCs. This chain connects TRBV5-1 to TRBJ2-7, with 8 bases that match TRBD2. The TCR was taken from a woman aged 45-65 years in good health and CMV-seropositive. The CDR3 loop reads CASSLGAGGYSYEQYF. DNA for the CDR3: TGCGCCAGCAGCTTGGGGGCGGGAGGTTACTCCTACGAGCAGTACTTC. Complete variable domain (other parts from reference TRBV5-1 and TRBJ2-7): KAGVTQTPRYLIKTRGQQVTLSCSPISGHRSVSWYQQTPGQGLQFLFEYFSETQRNKGNFPGRFSGRQFSNSRSEMNVSTLELGDSALYLCASSLGAGGYSYEQYFGPGTRLTVT.